This T cell receptor beta chain is drawn from a study of cytomegalovirus exposure and HLA in healthy donors. 13 Jbeta primers and 60 Vbeta primers were used for the PCR. Assay: immunoSEQ multiplex PCR; the TCRdb copy retains only in-frame clones and omits some. Of about 210,000 clones listed, 70% to 80% are singletons. Trimming pared 1 base from V and 1 base from J, leaving 10 bases between. The CDR3 runs 15 residues. Germline V gene data show CDR1 as SGHTA and CDR2 as FQGNSA. This clone has just one count. The source material was PBMCs. The sequence came from a male donor in good health and CMV-seropositive. The genes are TRBV7-2 and TRBJ1-1; perhaps TRBD1 as D (5 bases). CDR3 in DNA: TGTGCCAGCAGCTTAGTGGACGGGGGGAACACTGAAGCTTTCTTT. It specifies CASSLVDGGNTEAFF.